The 28 T cell receptor beta chains reported below all come from one sample, sequenced in a study of shared clonotypes between healthy human individuals (dated by TCRdb to the early 2020s). The library was built by means of the immunoSEQ multiplex PCR assay. TCRdb retrieved this table from immuneACCESS and kept in-frame rearrangements only. Not all clones are present; in checked studies, unresolved V genes account for under half, and no reason is known for the remainder. This sample has 2,100,000 or so clones in its table, and around 95% of those were observed once. The top ten hold 0.1% to 0.15% of the sample. The sequencing input was naive CD4+ T cells sorted from blood. What this sample's cell subset or site label stands for: CD45RA+ positively selected. Every receptor here comes from a man younger than 30 in good health.

V and J are TRBV5-1 and TRBJ2-4, with TRBD1 matching over 8 bases. Germline V CDR1 and CDR2: SGHRS, YFSETQ. There are 14 residues in the CDR3. Unmatched junction bases numbered 8, after V lost 4 bases and J lost 8 bases. This CDR3 reads CASSDPQGADIQYF. In DNA form, the CDR3 reads TGCGCCAGCAGCGACCCGCAGGGGGCTGACATTCAGTACTTC.

J is TRBJ2-5 and V is TRBV2; D unclear. V gave up 3 bases and J gave up 7 bases, with 12 bases separating them. There are 13 residues in the CDR3. Germline V lookup: CDR1 SNHLY, CDR2 FYNNEI. CDR3 in DNA: TGTGCCAGCAGTGAGTTGGGCCGATGGACCCAGTACTTC. Protein product: CASSELGRWTQYF.

The chain combines TRBV27 with TRBJ1-2, with D possibly TRBD1 on 6 matching bases. CDR3 size: 15 residues. The germline V gene encodes CDR1 MNHEY and CDR2 SMNVEV (reference sequence). The V and J ends lost 1 base and 4 bases respectively, with 13 bases between them. The CDR3 coding sequence is TGTGCCAGCAGTTTATTGGGCAGGGGAGTCTATGGCTACACCTTC. Translating it yields CASSLLGRGVYGYTF.

This clone was seen once. This chain links TRBV4-3 with TRBJ2-3; tentatively, D is TRBD1 (6 bases). V was cut by 1 base and J by 5 bases, with 13 bases left in between. Germline V gives CDR1 LGHNA, CDR2 YSLEER. This CDR3 is 15 amino acids long. CDR3 loop: CASSQVGQPGDTQYF. The CDR3 nucleotides are TGCGCCAGCAGCCAAGTGGGACAACCCGGAGATACGCAGTATTTT.

The chain combines TRBV5-1 with TRBJ2-3; 14 nucleotides line up with TRBD2. The CDR3 has 17 residues. The germline CDR1 and CDR2 sequences are SGHRS and YFSETQ. The junction had 8 bases not matched to a gene; V was cut back by 3 bases and J by 5 bases. The CDR3 sequence is CASSWVGTSGSQDTQYF. CDR3 DNA: TGCGCCAGCAGCTGGGTGGGGACTAGCGGGAGCCAAGATACGCAGTATTTT.

V and J are TRBV27 and TRBJ2-7; 11 bases are a match to TRBD2. The V and J ends lost 5 bases and 2 bases, in that order; junction bases with no gene match: 11. Germline lookup yields CDR1 MNHEY and CDR2 SMNVEV (reference sequence). This CDR3 has 17 amino acids. The CDR3 sequence: CASSLGLAVRGTYEQYF. In nucleotides, the CDR3 is TGTGCCAGCAGTCTGGGACTAGCGGTAAGAGGAACCTACGAGCAGTACTTC.

This rearrangement joins TRBV10-3 to TRBJ1-1, with 8 bases lining up with TRBD1. From germline, CDR1 is ENHRY and CDR2 SYGVKD. The CDR3 has 15 amino acids. Germline trimming cut 7 bases from V and 3 bases from J; bases unmatched to any gene: 10. The CDR3 loop reads CAINPGGPVYTEAFF. The CDR3 DNA reads TGTGCCATCAACCCAGGGGGCCCTGTATACACTGAAGCTTTCTTT.

The chain combines TRBV9 with TRBJ2-1; a weak D match, TRBD2 (5 bases). Between the trimmed V and J ends, which lost 1 base and 9 bases, there was a span of 14 bases. CDR1 SGDLS and CDR2 YYNGEE come from the germline V gene. The CDR3 covers 14 residues. CDR3 coding DNA: TGTGCCAGCAGCGTATCGTCGGGGTGGAGTGAGCAGTTCTTC. It codes for CASSVSSGWSEQFF.

The rearrangement uses TRBV9 and TRBJ1-3; unclear D gene. Germline V lookup: CDR1 SGDLS, CDR2 YYNGEE. The ends were cut back, 4 bases at V and 0 bases at J, with 14 bases in the middle. The CDR3 length is 16 residues. This CDR3 reads CASSTLQYSSGNTIYF. The CDR3 nucleotides are TGTGCCAGCAGCACATTACAGTACAGCTCTGGAAACACCATATATTTT.

This clone was observed once. The chain is built from TRBV5-4 and TRBJ1-1; 8 bases fit TRBD1. J lost 1 base, V lost 3 bases, and 5 bases had no gene match. Per germline, CDR1 SGHNT and CDR2 YYREEE (reference sequence). CDR3 length: 15 amino acids. As DNA, the CDR3 is TGTGCCAGCAGCTCGGAGACAGGGGCGAACACTGAAGCTTTCTTT. The encoded protein is CASSSETGANTEAFF.

The rearrangement links TRBV5-6 to TRBJ1-2; TRBD1 matches at 7 bases. The CDR3 is 14 residues long. Trimming removed 5 bases from V and 9 bases from J; junction bases left unmatched: 13. Germline lookup yields CDR1 SGHDT and CDR2 YYEEEE. This CDR3 reads CASSSYRGGIRYTF. The DNA for the CDR3 is TGTGCCAGCAGTTCTTACAGGGGCGGCATCCGCTACACCTTC.

This clone was seen a single time. V and J are TRBV5-1 and TRBJ2-5; D not certain. V lost 0 bases to trimming and J lost 2 bases, with 14 bases between them. This CDR3 region has 16 residues. Germline-derived CDR1 and CDR2 are SGHRS and YFSETQ. The CDR3 nucleotides read TGCGCCAGCAGCTTGGGGAGCGCCCGTAATCAAGAGACCCAGTACTTC. It specifies CASSLGSARNQETQYF.

The count of this clone is one. The chain uses TRBV29-1 and TRBJ2-1; 11 nucleotides line up with TRBD2. The CDR3 contains 15 residues. The germline V gene has CDR1 SQVTM and CDR2 ANQGSEA. Unmatched junction bases numbered 10, after V lost 6 bases and J lost 6 bases. The CDR3 bases are TGCAGCGTGACCTCTAGCGGGAGGTGGGTCAATGAGCAGTTCTTC. Encoded protein: CSVTSSGRWVNEQFF.

The chain links TRBV6-1 to TRBJ2-7; D is unresolved. This CDR3 spans 14 amino acids. The germline V gene has CDR1 MNHNS and CDR2 SASEGT. Trimming shortened V by 7 bases and J by 0 bases, and 13 bases separated the two germline ends. The CDR3 DNA follows: TGTGCCAGCACCGAATTAACAGTCTCCTACGAGCAGTACTTC. Protein product: CASTELTVSYEQYF.

A remark on this clone: Other nucleotide sequences from this sample produce the same CDR3. The genes are TRBV4-3 and TRBJ2-7, with 10 bases aligning to TRBD2. V shed 3 bases and J 0 bases; nucleotides not matched to a gene: 2. CDR3 length equals 15 residues. Germline V gene sequence: CDR1 LGHNA, CDR2 YSLEER. As DNA, the CDR3 is TGCGCCAGCAGCCAGGTAGCGGGGGGCTCCTACGAGCAGTACTTC. Protein sequence: CASSQVAGGSYEQYF.

The chain carries TRBV11-1 and TRBJ2-5; D not resolved. Germline V gene lookup returns CDR1 SGHAT and CDR2 FQDESV (reference sequence). Between the trimmed V and J ends, which lost 1 base and 7 bases, there was a span of 4 bases. CDR3 length equals 11 residues. Here the CDR3 reads CASSLVGTQYF. CDR3 nucleotide sequence: TGTGCCAGCAGCTTAGTTGGGACCCAGTACTTC.

The V and J genes are TRBV6-5 and TRBJ1-4; D gene unclear. Trimming took 6 bases from V and 0 from J, leaving 8 bases between them. Germline V gene data show CDR1 as MNHEY and CDR2 as SVGAGI. The CDR3 is 14 residues long. CDR3 residues: CASRNSATNEKLFF. The CDR3 coding sequence is TGTGCCAGCAGAAACAGCGCAACTAATGAAAAACTGTTTTTT.

V is TRBV18 and J is TRBJ2-3; D gene uncertain. The CDR3 covers 13 residues. V gave up 6 bases and J gave up 4 bases, with 11 bases separating them. Germline V gene data show CDR1 as KGHSH and CDR2 as LQKENI. The CDR3: CASSPVGADTQYF. The CDR3 coding sequence is TGTGCCAGCTCCCCCGTCGGCGCAGATACGCAGTATTTT.

CDR3 nucleotides: TGCGCCAGCAGCTTGACAGGGGGAGTGCACAATGAGCAGTTCTTC. Encoded protein: CASSLTGGVHNEQFF. The J gene is TRBJ2-1, the V gene TRBV5-1; 8 bases are shared with TRBD1. This CDR3 has 15 residues. Germline trimming cut 1 base from V and 5 bases from J; bases unmatched to any gene: 5. Germline V gene sequence: CDR1 SGHRS, CDR2 YFSETQ.

V usage is TRBV7-2 and J usage is TRBJ2-7, with TRBD2 as a possible D gene (6 bases). The germline V gene has CDR1 SGHTA and CDR2 FQGNSA. The CDR3 covers 14 residues. V was trimmed by 1 base and J by 6 bases, leaving 13 bases between them. The CDR3 region has the DNA TGTGCCAGCAGCTTAGTGGGAGGCGAAGGCGAGCAGTACTTC. Protein product: CASSLVGGEGEQYF.

The chain is built from TRBV7-2 and TRBJ2-1; D possibly corresponds to TRBD1 (6 bases). CDR3 size: 13 residues. The V gene's germline CDR1 is SGHTA and CDR2 FQGNSA. Trimming cost V 4 bases and J 10 bases, with 14 bases left between them. DNA for the CDR3: TGTGCCAGCAGCTCGAGTTGGGGGCAGGAGCAGTTCTTC. Translation gives CASSSSWGQEQFF.

This chain connects TRBV10-1 to TRBJ2-2, with 15 bases fitting TRBD2. The CDR3 contains 18 residues. Germline V gene lookup returns CDR1 WNHNN and CDR2 SYGVQD (reference sequence). With 3 bases clipped from V and 4 bases from J, the junction kept 6 bases outside the gene matches. CDR3 in DNA: TGCGCCAGCAGTGACGGACTAGCGGGAGGGCCGGGCACCGGGGAGCTGTTTTTT. Encoded protein: CASSDGLAGGPGTGELFF.

The chain employs TRBV5-1 and TRBJ2-1; 7 nucleotides match TRBD1. CDR1 is SGHRS, CDR2 YFSETQ, per germline. Germline trimming cut 4 bases from V and 9 bases from J; bases unmatched to any gene: 4. This CDR3 region has 12 residues. CDR3 sequence (DNA): TGCGCCAGCAGCACACAGGGGATTGAGCAGTTCTTC. Amino acid sequence: CASSTQGIEQFF. The full variable domain, with the rest looked up from reference TRBV5-1 and TRBJ2-1, is KAGVTQTPRYLIKTRGQQVTLSCSPISGHRSVSWYQQTPGQGLQFLFEYFSETQRNKGNFPGRFSGRQFSNSRSEMNVSTLELGDSALYLCASSTQGIEQFFGPGTRLTVL.

The V gene is TRBV30, the J gene TRBJ1-5; 8 bases agree with TRBD1. The trim removed 4 bases at V and 2 bases at J, leaving 4 bases unmatched. The CDR3 is 14 amino acids. Germline values: CDR1 GTSNPN, CDR2 SVGIG (reference sequence). In nucleotides, the CDR3 is TGTGCCTGGACAGGGGGCCTTGGCAATCAGCCCCAGCATTTT. Its protein product is CAWTGGLGNQPQHF.

The chain has TRBV5-1 and TRBJ2-7; 12 nucleotides agree with TRBD1. The CDR3 covers 14 residues. Looked up from germline, CDR1 is SGHRS and CDR2 is YFSETQ. V shed 5 bases, J shed 6 bases, and the junction held 6 bases outside the gene matches. The DNA for the CDR3 is TGCGCCAGCAGACAAGGGACAGGGGGCTTCGAGCAGTACTTC. Protein product: CASRQGTGGFEQYF.

V and J are TRBV6-5 and TRBJ1-6; D remains unclear. V dropped 9 bases and J dropped 10 bases, with 16 bases sitting between them. The CDR3 length is 13 residues. CDR1 is MNHEY, CDR2 SVGAGI, per germline. As DNA, the CDR3 is TGTGCCAGTACCCAGTTCGTTGGGTCACCCCTCCACTTT. Translating gives CASTQFVGSPLHF.

As for this clone: The sample has other DNA sequences that encode this CDR3 too. The chain couples TRBV5-1 to TRBJ2-2; 12 positions agree with TRBD2. Germline V lookup: CDR1 SGHRS, CDR2 YFSETQ. J gave up 5 bases and V 3 bases, and 2 bases lay outside the gene matches. The CDR3 is made up of 15 amino acids. The DNA for the CDR3 is TGCGCCAGCAGCTCCGGGACTAGCGGGACCGGGGAGCTGTTTTTT. Amino acids: CASSSGTSGTGELFF.

This clone was picked up one time. The chain joins TRBV5-1 to TRBJ2-3, with 11 positions matching TRBD1. The CDR3 length is 16 residues. The V and J ends lost 1 base and 4 bases, in that order; junction bases with no gene match: 5. Germline-derived CDR1 and CDR2 are SGHRS and YFSETQ. CDR3 region: CASSLRPGQGADTQYF. CDR3 coding DNA: TGCGCCAGCAGCTTGCGGCCGGGACAGGGGGCAGATACGCAGTATTTT.